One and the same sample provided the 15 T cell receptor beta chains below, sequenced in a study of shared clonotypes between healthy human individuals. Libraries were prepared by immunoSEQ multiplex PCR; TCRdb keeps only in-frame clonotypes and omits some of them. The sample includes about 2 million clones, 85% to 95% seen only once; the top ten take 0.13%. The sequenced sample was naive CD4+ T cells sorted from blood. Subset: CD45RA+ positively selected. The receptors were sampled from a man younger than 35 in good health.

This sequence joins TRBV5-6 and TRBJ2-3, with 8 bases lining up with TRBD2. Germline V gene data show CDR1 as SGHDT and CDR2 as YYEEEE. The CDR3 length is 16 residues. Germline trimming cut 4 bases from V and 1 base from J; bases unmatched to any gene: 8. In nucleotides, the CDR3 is TGTGCCAGCAGCCTCCTCTCAGCGGGGGGCACAGATACGCAGTATTTT. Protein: CASSLLSAGGTDTQYF.

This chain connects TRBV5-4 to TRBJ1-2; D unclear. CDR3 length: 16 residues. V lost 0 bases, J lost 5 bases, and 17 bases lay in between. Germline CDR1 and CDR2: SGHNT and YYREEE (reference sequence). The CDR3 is CASSLDRRRGEYGYTF. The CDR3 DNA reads TGTGCCAGCAGCTTGGACCGCCGAAGAGGAGAATATGGCTACACCTTC.

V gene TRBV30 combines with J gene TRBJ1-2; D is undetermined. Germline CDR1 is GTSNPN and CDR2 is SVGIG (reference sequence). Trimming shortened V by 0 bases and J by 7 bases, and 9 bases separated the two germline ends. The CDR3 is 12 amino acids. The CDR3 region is CAWSVINRGYTF. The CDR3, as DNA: TGTGCCTGGAGTGTAATAAATCGTGGCTACACCTTC.

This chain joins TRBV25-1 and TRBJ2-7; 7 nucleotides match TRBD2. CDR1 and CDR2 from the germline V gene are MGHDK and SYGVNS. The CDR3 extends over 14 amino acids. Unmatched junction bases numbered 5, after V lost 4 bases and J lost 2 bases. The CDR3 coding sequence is TGTGCCAGCAGTGGTGGCGGGGGACCCTACGAGCAGTACTTC. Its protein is CASSGGGGPYEQYF.

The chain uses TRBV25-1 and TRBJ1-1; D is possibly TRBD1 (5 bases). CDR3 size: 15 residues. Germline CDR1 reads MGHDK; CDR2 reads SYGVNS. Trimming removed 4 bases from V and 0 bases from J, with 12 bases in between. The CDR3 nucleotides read TGTGCCAGCAGTGCTCTTGGGGGGTTGAACACTGAAGCTTTCTTT. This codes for CASSALGGLNTEAFF.

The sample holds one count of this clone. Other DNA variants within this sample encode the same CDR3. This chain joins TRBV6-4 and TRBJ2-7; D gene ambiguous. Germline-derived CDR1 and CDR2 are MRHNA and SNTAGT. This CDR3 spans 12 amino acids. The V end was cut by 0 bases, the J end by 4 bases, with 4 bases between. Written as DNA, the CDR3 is TGTGCCAGCAGTGACTCAGGATACGAGCAGTACTTC. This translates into CASSDSGYEQYF.

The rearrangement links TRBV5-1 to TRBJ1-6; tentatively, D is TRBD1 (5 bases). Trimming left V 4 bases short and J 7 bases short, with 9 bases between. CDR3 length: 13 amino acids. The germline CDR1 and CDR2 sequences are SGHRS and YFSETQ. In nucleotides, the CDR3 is TGCGCCAGCAGCAGTCCAGGGAATTCACCCCTCCACTTT. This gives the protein CASSSPGNSPLHF.

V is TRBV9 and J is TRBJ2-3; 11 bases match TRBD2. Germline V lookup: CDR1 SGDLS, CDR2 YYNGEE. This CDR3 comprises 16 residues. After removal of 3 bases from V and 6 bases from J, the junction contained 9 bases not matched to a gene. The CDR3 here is CASSAWSASGRDTQYF. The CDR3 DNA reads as TGTGCCAGCAGCGCTTGGTCGGCTAGCGGGAGGGATACGCAGTATTTT.

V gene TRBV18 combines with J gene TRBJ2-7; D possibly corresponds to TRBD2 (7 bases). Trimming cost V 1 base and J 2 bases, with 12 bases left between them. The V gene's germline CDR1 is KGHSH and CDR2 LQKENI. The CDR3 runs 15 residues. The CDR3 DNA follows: TGTGCCAGCTCACCACTACCGGGGGGCACCTACGAGCAGTACTTC. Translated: CASSPLPGGTYEQYF.

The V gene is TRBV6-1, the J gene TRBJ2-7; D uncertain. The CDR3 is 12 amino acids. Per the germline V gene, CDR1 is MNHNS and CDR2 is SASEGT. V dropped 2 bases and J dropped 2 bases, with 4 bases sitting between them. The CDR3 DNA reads TGTGCCAGCAGTGAACTGACCTACGAGCAGTACTTC. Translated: CASSELTYEQYF.

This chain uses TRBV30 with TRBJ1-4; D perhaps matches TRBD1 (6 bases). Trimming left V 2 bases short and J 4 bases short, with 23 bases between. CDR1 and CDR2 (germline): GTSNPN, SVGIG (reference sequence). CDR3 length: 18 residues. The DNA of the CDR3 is TGTGCCTGGAGTCCCGCGGGGTATGCGGGGGCGCTTAATGAAAAACTGTTTTTT. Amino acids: CAWSPAGYAGALNEKLFF. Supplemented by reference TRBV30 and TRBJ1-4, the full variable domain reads SQTIHQWPATLVQPVGSPLSLECTVEGTSNPNLYWYRQAAGRGLQLLFYSVGIGQISSEVPQNLSASRPQDRQFILSSKKLLLSDSGFYLCAWSPAGYAGALNEKLFFGSGTQLSVL.

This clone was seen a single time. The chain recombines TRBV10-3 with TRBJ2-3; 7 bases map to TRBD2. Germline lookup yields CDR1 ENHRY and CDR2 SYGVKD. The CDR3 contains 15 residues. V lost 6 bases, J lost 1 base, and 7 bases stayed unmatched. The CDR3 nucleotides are TGTGCCATCAGCTCTCGGGGGGTCGGCACAGATACGCAGTATTTT. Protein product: CAISSRGVGTDTQYF.

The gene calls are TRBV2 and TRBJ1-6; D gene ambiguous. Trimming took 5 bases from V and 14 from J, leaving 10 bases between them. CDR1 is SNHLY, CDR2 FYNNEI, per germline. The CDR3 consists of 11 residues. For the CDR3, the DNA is TGTGCCAGCAGTCAGTTGAGGTCCCTCCACTTT. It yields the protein CASSQLRSLHF.

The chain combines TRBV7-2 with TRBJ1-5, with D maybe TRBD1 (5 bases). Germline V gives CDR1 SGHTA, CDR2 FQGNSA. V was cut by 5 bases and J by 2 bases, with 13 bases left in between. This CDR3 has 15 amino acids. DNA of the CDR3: TGTGCCAGCAGCGGGGGTCAAAGTGGCAATCAGCCCCAGCATTTT. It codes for CASSGGQSGNQPQHF.

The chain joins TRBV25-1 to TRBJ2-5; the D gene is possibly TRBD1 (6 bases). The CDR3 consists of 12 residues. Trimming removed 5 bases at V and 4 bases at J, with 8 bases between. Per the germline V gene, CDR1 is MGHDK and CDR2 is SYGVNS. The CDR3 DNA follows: TGTGCCAGCAGTCAACAGGGAGAGACCCAGTACTTC. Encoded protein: CASSQQGETQYF.